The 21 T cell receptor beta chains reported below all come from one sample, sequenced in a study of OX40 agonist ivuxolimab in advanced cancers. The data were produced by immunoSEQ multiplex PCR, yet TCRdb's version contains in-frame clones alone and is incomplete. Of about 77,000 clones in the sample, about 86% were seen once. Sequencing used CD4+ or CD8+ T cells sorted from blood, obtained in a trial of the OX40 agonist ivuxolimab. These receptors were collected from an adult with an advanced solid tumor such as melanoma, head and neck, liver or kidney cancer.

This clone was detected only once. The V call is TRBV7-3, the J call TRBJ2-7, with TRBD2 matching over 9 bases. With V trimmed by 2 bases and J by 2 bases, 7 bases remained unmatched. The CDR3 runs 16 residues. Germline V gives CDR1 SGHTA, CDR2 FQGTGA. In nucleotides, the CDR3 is TGTGCCAGCAGCTTACGCGGGGGGGCCGAGCCCTACGAGCAGTACTTC. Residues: CASSLRGGAEPYEQYF.

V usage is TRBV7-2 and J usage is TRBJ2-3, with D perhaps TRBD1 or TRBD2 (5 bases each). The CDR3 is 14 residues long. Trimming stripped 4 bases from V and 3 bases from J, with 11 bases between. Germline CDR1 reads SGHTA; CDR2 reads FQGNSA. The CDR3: CASSWDGRTDTQYF. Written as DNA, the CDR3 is TGTGCCAGCAGCTGGGACGGACGAACAGATACGCAGTATTTT. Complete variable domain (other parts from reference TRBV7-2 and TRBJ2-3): GAGVSQSPSNKVTEKGKDVELRCDPISGHTALYWYRQSLGQGLEFLIYFQGNSAPDKSGLPSDRFSAERTGGSVSTLTIQRTQQEDSAVYLCASSWDGRTDTQYFGPGTRLTVL.

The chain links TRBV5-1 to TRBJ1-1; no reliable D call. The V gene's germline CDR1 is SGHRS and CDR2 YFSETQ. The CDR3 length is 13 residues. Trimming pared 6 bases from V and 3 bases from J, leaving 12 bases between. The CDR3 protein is CASNRGRDTEAFF. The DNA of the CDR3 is TGCGCCAGCAATCGCGGGCGGGACACTGAAGCTTTCTTT.

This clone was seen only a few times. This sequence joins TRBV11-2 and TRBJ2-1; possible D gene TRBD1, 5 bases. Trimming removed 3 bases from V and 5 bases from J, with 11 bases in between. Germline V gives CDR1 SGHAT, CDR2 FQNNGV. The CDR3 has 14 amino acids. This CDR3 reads CASSFMAGNNEQFF. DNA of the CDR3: TGTGCCAGCAGCTTCATGGCAGGGAACAATGAGCAGTTCTTC.

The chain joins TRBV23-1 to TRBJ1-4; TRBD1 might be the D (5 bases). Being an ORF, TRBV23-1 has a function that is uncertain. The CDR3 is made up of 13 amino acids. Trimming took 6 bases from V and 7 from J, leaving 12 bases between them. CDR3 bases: TGCGCCAGCAGGCAGGGAAGGCGTGAAAAACTGTTTTTT. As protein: CASRQGRREKLFF.

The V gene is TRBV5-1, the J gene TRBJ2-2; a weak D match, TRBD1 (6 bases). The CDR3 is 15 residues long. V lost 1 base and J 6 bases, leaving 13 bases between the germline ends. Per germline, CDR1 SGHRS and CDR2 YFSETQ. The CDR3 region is CASSLSRGYPGELFF. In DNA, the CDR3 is TGCGCCAGCAGCTTGAGCAGGGGATATCCCGGGGAGCTGTTTTTT.

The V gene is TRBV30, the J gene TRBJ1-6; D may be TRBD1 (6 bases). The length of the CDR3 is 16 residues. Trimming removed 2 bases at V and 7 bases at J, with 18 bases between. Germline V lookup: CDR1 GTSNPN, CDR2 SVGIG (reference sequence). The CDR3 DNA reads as TGTGCCTGGAGTCTACCGGGGGCGGGGAGAAATTCACCCCTCCACTTT. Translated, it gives CAWSLPGAGRNSPLHF.

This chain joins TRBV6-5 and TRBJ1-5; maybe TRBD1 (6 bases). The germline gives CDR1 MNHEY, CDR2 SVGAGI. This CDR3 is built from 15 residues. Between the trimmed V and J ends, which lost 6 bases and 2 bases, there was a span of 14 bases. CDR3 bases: TGTGCCAGCAGGATGTCAGGGGCAGGCAATCAGCCCCAGCATTTT. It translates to CASRMSGAGNQPQHF.

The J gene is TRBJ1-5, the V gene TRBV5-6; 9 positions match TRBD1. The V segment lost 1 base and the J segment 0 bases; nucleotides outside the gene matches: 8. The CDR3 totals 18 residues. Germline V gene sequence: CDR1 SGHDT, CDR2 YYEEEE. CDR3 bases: TGTGCCAGCAGCTTGAGGGGACAGGGATTTTATAGCAATCAGCCCCAGCATTTT. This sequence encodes CASSLRGQGFYSNQPQHF.

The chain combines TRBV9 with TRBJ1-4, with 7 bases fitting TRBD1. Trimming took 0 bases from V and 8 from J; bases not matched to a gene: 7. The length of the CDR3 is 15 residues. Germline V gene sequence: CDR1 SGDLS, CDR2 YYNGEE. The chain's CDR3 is CASSVGTGAGEKLFF. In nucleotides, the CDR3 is TGTGCCAGCAGCGTAGGTACAGGGGCAGGAGAAAAACTGTTTTTT.

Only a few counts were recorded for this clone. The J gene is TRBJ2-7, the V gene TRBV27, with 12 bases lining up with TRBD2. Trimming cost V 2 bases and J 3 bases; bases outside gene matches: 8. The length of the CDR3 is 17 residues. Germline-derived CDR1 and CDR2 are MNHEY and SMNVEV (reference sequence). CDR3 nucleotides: TGTGCCAGCAGTTTAACTAAGTTGACTAGCGGGAGCTACGAGCAGTACTTC. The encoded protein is CASSLTKLTSGSYEQYF.

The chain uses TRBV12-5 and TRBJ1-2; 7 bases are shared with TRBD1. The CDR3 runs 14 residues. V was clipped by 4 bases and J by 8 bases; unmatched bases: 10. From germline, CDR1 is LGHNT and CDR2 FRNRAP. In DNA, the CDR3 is TGTGCTAGTGGTTCCTCCGGGACAGCGTCCGGCTACACCTTC. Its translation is CASGSSGTASGYTF.

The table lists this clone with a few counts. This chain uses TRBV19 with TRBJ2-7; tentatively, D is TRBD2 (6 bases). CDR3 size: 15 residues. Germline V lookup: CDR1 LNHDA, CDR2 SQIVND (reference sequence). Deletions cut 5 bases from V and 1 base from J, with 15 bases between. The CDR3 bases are TGTGCCAGTAGTCGGGGCCGGGGGTCTTCCTACGAGCAGTACTTC. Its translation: CASSRGRGSSYEQYF.

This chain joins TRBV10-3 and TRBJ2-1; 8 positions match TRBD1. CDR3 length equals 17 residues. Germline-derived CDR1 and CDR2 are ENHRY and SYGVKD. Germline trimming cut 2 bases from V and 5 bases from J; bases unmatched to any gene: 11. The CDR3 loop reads CAISEEGTGGLDNEQFF. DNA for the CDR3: TGTGCCATCAGTGAGGAGGGCACAGGGGGATTGGACAATGAGCAGTTCTTC.

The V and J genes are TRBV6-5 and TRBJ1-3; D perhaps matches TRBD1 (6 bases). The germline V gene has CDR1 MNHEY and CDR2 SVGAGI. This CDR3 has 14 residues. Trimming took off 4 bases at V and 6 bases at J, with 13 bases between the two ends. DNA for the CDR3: TGTGCCAGCAGTTCGTCAGCAGGGGTAAACACCATATATTTT. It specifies CASSSSAGVNTIYF.

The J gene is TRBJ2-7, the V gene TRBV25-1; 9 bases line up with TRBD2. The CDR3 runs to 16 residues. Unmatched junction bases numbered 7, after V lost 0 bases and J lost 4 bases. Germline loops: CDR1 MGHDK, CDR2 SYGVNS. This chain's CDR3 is CASSEYSLAGEYEQYF. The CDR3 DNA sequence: TGTGCCAGCAGTGAATATTCATTAGCGGGGGAGTACGAGCAGTACTTC.

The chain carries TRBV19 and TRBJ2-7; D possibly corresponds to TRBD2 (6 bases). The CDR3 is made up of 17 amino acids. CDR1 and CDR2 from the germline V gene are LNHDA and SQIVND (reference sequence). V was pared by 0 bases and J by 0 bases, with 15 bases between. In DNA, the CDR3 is TGTGCCAGTAGTATAGATTGGGGCAGACTAGTCTCCTACGAGCAGTACTTC. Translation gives CASSIDWGRLVSYEQYF.

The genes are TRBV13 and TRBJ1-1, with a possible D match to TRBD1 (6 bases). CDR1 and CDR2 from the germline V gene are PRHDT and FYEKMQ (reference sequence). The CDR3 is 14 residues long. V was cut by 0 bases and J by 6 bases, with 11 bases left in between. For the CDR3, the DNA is TGTGCCAGCAGCTTAGGGCGGGGGGCCTCTGAAGCTTTCTTT. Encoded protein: CASSLGRGASEAFF.

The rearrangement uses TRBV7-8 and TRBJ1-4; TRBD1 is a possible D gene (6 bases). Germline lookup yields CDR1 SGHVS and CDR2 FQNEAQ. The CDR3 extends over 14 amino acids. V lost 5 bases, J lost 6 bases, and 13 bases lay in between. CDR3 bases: TGTGCCAGCAGCGGGGGGCGGGGTTATGAAAAACTGTTTTTT. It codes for CASSGGRGYEKLFF.

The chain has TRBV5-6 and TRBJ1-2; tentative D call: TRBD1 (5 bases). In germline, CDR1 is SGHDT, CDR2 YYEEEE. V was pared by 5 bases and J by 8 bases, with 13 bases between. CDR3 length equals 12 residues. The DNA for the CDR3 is TGTGCCAGCAGGACCAGGGAGAGCGGCTACACCTTC. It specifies CASRTRESGYTF.

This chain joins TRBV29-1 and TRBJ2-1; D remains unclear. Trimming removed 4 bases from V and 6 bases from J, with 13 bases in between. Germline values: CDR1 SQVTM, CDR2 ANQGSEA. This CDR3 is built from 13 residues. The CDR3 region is CSVVPTLGNEQFF. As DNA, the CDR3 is TGCAGCGTTGTGCCCACGCTGGGCAATGAGCAGTTCTTC.